These 28 T cell receptor beta chains originate from one sample sequenced in a study of shared clonotypes between healthy human individuals. Profiling relied on immunoSEQ multiplex PCR, and the TCRdb table lists in-frame clones only, not all of them. The repertoire holds approximately 110,000 clones, with about 63% as singletons. The sequenced sample consisted of memory CD8+ T cells sorted from blood. Subset meaning: CD45RO+ cells pooled with CCR7-negative TemRA cells. These receptors came from a woman aged 30 to 39 in good health.

In this sample, this clone turned up a few times. The rearrangement joins TRBV27 to TRBJ2-3; 11 bases are shared with TRBD2. The V segment lost 2 bases and the J segment 8 bases; nucleotides outside the gene matches: 12. There are 17 residues in the CDR3. Looked up from germline, CDR1 is MNHEY and CDR2 is SMNVEV (reference sequence). CDR3 nucleotide sequence: TGTGCCAGCAGTTTAACTAGCGGGGGCGATCTCCATGGTACGCAGTATTTT. Translation: CASSLTSGGDLHGTQYF.

This chain uses TRBV5-1 with TRBJ2-3, with 8 bases matching TRBD2. Germline CDR1 reads SGHRS; CDR2 reads YFSETQ. The CDR3 runs to 16 residues. Germline trimming cut 1 base from V and 1 base from J; bases unmatched to any gene: 5. CDR3 nucleotides: TGCGCCAGCAGCTTGTTCGGGCGGGGGGGCACAGATACGCAGTATTTT. As protein: CASSLFGRGGTDTQYF.

This clone was observed a few times. In DNA, the CDR3 is TGTGCCAGCAGTGACGGCGGGGGCATGGGTGGAAACACCATATATTTT. As protein: CASSDGGGMGGNTIYF. The chain carries TRBV25-1 and TRBJ1-3; perhaps TRBD1 as D (6 bases). Germline V gene sequence: CDR1 MGHDK, CDR2 SYGVNS. V lost 3 bases and J lost 3, with 15 bases in between. The length of the CDR3 is 16 residues.

J is TRBJ2-2 and V is TRBV4-1; D gene uncertain. V shed 0 bases and J shed 7 bases, with 12 bases lying between them. CDR3 length equals 15 residues. Germline CDR1 and CDR2: MGHRA and YSYEKL. In DNA, the CDR3 is TGCGCCAGCAGCCAAGAGGCCTTTGATGGCGGGGAGCTGTTTTTT. Amino acids: CASSQEAFDGGELFF.

The chain couples TRBV6-5 to TRBJ2-7; D unresolved. CDR1 is MNHEY and CDR2 is SVGAGI in the germline V gene. The CDR3 runs 11 residues. Trimming removed 4 bases from V and 6 bases from J, with 7 bases in between. For the CDR3, the DNA is TGTGCCAGCAGTTCCGGCGCCGAGCAGTACTTC. Protein product: CASSSGAEQYF.

The genes are TRBV13 and TRBJ2-3; D may be TRBD2 (6 bases). This CDR3 spans 15 amino acids. CDR1 PRHDT and CDR2 FYEKMQ come from the germline V gene (reference sequence). V was cut by 5 bases and J by 3 bases, with 15 bases left in between. CDR3 sequence reads: CASSTPPGSTDTQYF. The CDR3, as DNA: TGTGCCAGCAGCACTCCTCCCGGGAGTACAGATACGCAGTATTTT. The complete variable domain, with remaining parts taken from reference TRBV13 and TRBJ2-3, reads AAGVIQSPRHLIKEKRETATLKCYPIPRHDTVYWYQQGPGQDPQFLISFYEKMQSDKGSIPDRFSAQQFSDYHSELNMSSLELGDSALYFCASSTPPGSTDTQYFGPGTRLTVL.

This sequence joins TRBV7-9 and TRBJ1-4; TRBD1 might be the D (6 bases). The germline V gene encodes CDR1 SEHNR and CDR2 FQNEAQ (reference sequence). The CDR3 is 14 amino acids. V was cut by 5 bases and J by 13 bases, with 20 bases left in between. CDR3 sequence reads: CASSPVQGGGRLFF. The CDR3 DNA reads as TGTGCCAGCAGCCCCGTACAGGGAGGTGGGAGACTGTTTTTT.

This clone was recorded at least ten times. The chain couples TRBV28 to TRBJ1-3; D ambiguous. V was cut by 7 bases and J by 1 base, with 17 bases left in between. Germline lookup yields CDR1 MDHEN and CDR2 SYDVKM. This CDR3 is built from 16 residues. DNA for the CDR3: TGTGCCAGCAAGAGCGCAGCGATGGGGTCTGGAAACACCATATATTTT. This translates into CASKSAAMGSGNTIYF.

This chain connects TRBV28 to TRBJ2-1; 7 bases match TRBD2. This CDR3 comprises 16 residues. V trimming: 1 base; J trimming: 0 bases; junction bases outside the gene matches: 3. Germline CDR1 MDHEN, CDR2 SYDVKM. Written as DNA, the CDR3 is TGTGCCAGCAGTTTATTGGGCGGGAGCTCCTACAATGAGCAGTTCTTC. This gives the protein CASSLLGGSSYNEQFF.

This clone occurred a few times. The chain uses TRBV9 and TRBJ2-2; 7 bases agree with TRBD1. Germline CDR1 and CDR2: SGDLS and YYNGEE. The CDR3 extends over 13 amino acids. J gave up 4 bases and V 3 bases, and 0 bases lay outside the gene matches. CDR3 residues: CASSGQGTGELFF. CDR3 nucleotides: TGTGCCAGCAGCGGACAGGGCACCGGGGAGCTGTTTTTT.

This chain links TRBV5-1 with TRBJ1-3; maybe TRBD1 (5 bases). The CDR3 covers 16 residues. V lost 4 bases and J lost 7, with 21 bases in between. Germline V gene lookup returns CDR1 SGHRS and CDR2 YFSETQ. The CDR3 DNA reads as TGCGCCAGCAGCCCTCTATCGGGGCTAAGAGGGAACACCATATATTTT. Encoded protein: CASSPLSGLRGNTIYF.

The J gene is TRBJ1-4, the V gene TRBV18; 7 nucleotides match TRBD1. The CDR3 runs to 15 residues. The germline V gene has CDR1 KGHSH and CDR2 LQKENI. The J segment lost 1 base and the V segment lost 4 bases, leaving 3 bases of the junction unmatched. The CDR3 reads CASSHNRGTNEKLFF. DNA of the CDR3: TGTGCCAGCTCACACAACAGGGGAACTAATGAAAAACTGTTTTTT.

The rearrangement links TRBV5-5 to TRBJ2-2, with TRBD2 identical over 14 bases. Germline values: CDR1 SGHKS, CDR2 YYEKEE (reference sequence). V trimming: 4 bases; J trimming: 5 bases; junction bases outside the gene matches: 7. The CDR3 has 17 amino acids. The CDR3 sequence: CASSTGTSGRGTGELFF. In DNA, the CDR3 is TGTGCCAGCAGCACCGGGACTAGCGGGAGAGGAACCGGGGAGCTGTTTTTT.

This chain connects TRBV7-8 to TRBJ2-6; TRBD2 is a possible D gene (5 bases). Per the germline V gene, CDR1 is SGHVS and CDR2 is FQNEAQ. CDR3 length: 15 amino acids. The V gene lost 1 base and the J gene lost 3 bases, with 7 bases spanning the gap. CDR3 amino acids: CASSLVEGGANVLTF. The CDR3 DNA reads TGTGCCAGCAGCTTAGTAGAGGGTGGGGCCAACGTCCTGACTTTC.

This rearrangement joins TRBV27 to TRBJ2-7, with D maybe TRBD1 (5 bases). Germline V gives CDR1 MNHEY, CDR2 SMNVEV (reference sequence). The CDR3 is 15 amino acids. Trimming took 7 bases from V and 2 from J, leaving 18 bases between them. CDR3 bases: TGTGCCAGCACCCCCCCCACAGGAGCCGCCTACGAGCAGTACTTC. Residues: CASTPPTGAAYEQYF.

The rearrangement joins TRBV7-9 to TRBJ1-4; D call uncertain. Germline values: CDR1 SEHNR, CDR2 FQNEAQ (reference sequence). Trimming removed 5 bases from V and 0 bases from J, with 10 bases in between. The CDR3 has 15 residues. The CDR3 loop reads CASSRGASTNEKLFF. Here the CDR3 DNA reads TGTGCCAGCAGCCGGGGAGCATCAACTAATGAAAAACTGTTTTTT. Combining the CDR3 with reference TRBV7-9 and TRBJ1-4 gives the whole variable domain DTGVSQNPRHKITKRGQNVTFRCDPISEHNRLYWYRQTLGQGPEFLTYFQNEAQLEKSRLLSDRFSAERPKGSFSTLEIQRTEQGDSAMYLCASSRGASTNEKLFFGSGTQLSVL.

The chain couples TRBV7-2 to TRBJ2-6, with D unresolved. CDR1 is SGHTA, CDR2 FQGNSA, per germline. Trimming shortened V by 0 bases and J by 1 base, and 7 bases separated the two germline ends. CDR3 length equals 16 residues. The CDR3 sequence: CASSLAGRSGANVLTF. The CDR3 DNA reads TGTGCCAGCAGCTTAGCGGGAAGGTCTGGGGCCAACGTCCTGACTTTC.

V and J are TRBV25-1 and TRBJ1-4, with 9 bases that match TRBD1. Losses at the gene ends were 5 bases for V and 8 bases for J; bases not matched to a gene: 6. CDR3 length: 14 amino acids. Germline CDR1 and CDR2: MGHDK and SYGVNS. The CDR3 DNA reads TGTGCCAGCAGTTTAAGGGACAGGGACGAAAAACTGTTTTTT. Protein product: CASSLRDRDEKLFF. Supplemented by reference TRBV25-1 and TRBJ1-4, the full variable domain reads EADIYQTPRYLVIGTGKKITLECSQTMGHDKMYWYQQDPGMELHLIHYSYGVNSTEKGDLSSESTVSRIRTEHFPLTLESARPSHTSQYLCASSLRDRDEKLFFGSGTQLSVL.

Only a few counts were recorded for this clone. This rearrangement joins TRBV28 to TRBJ2-3; TRBD2 aligns across 12 bases. Looked up from germline, CDR1 is MDHEN and CDR2 is SYDVKM. After removal of 1 base from V and 0 bases from J, the junction contained 2 bases not matched to a gene. The length of the CDR3 is 17 residues. This CDR3 is CASSLLGTSGSTDTQYF. CDR3 coding DNA: TGTGCCAGCAGTTTATTGGGGACTAGCGGGAGCACAGATACGCAGTATTTT.

The table lists this clone with a few counts. The V gene is TRBV10-2, the J gene TRBJ1-1, with no clear D. Germline CDR1 is WSHSY and CDR2 is SAAADI. This CDR3 is built from 13 residues. The V gene lost 6 bases and the J gene lost 0 bases, with 8 bases spanning the gap. In DNA, the CDR3 is TGCGCCAGCAGACCAAGTTTGAACACTGAAGCTTTCTTT. Its translation is CASRPSLNTEAFF.

The chain couples TRBV28 to TRBJ1-5, with 8 bases that match TRBD1. Unmatched junction bases numbered 16, after V lost 6 bases and J lost 6 bases. CDR1 and CDR2 from the germline V gene are MDHEN and SYDVKM. The CDR3 is 17 amino acids. The CDR3 sequence: CASRVFLARGLGQPQHF. The DNA for the CDR3 is TGTGCCAGCAGAGTTTTTTTGGCCAGGGGGCTCGGTCAGCCCCAGCATTTT.

The gene calls are TRBV7-8 and TRBJ2-5; a weak D match, TRBD1 (5 bases). In germline, CDR1 is SGHVS, CDR2 FQNEAQ. V lost 4 bases and J lost 5, with 20 bases in between. The CDR3 runs 16 residues. The CDR3 loop is CASSSRVYIEMETQYF. The DNA of the CDR3 is TGTGCCAGCAGCTCCAGGGTCTATATAGAGATGGAGACCCAGTACTTC. The entire variable domain, with the rest obtained from reference TRBV7-8 and TRBJ2-5, is as follows: GAGVSQSPRYKVAKRGQDVALRCDPISGHVSLFWYQQALGQGPEFLTYFQNEAQLDKSGLPSDRFFAERPEGSVSTLKIQRTQQEDSAVYLCASSSRVYIEMETQYFGPGTRLLVL.

This clone was observed a few times. The J gene is TRBJ2-1, the V gene TRBV19; D ambiguous. V was clipped by 3 bases and J by 8 bases, with 17 bases between them. The CDR3 consists of 15 residues. Germline loops: CDR1 LNHDA, CDR2 SQIVND (reference sequence). Here the CDR3 reads CASSIPRSSLYEQFF. CDR3 nucleotide sequence: TGTGCCAGTAGTATCCCTAGGTCCTCCCTCTATGAGCAGTTCTTC.

This chain connects TRBV11-2 to TRBJ2-2; no reliable D call. Germline-derived CDR1 and CDR2 are SGHAT and FQNNGV. This CDR3 is 12 amino acids long. Trimming cost V 3 bases and J 7 bases, with 6 bases left between them. The CDR3 nucleotides are TGTGCCAGCAGCTTGTTCGGCGGGGAGCTGTTTTTT. Translated, it gives CASSLFGGELFF.

The V gene is TRBV7-9, the J gene TRBJ2-1; maybe TRBD2 (5 bases). The CDR3 runs 13 residues. Germline lookup yields CDR1 SEHNR and CDR2 FQNEAQ (reference sequence). V was trimmed by 3 bases and J by 7 bases, leaving 10 bases between them. CDR3 sequence (DNA): TGTGCCAGCAGCTTGGCCAGAGGGAATGAGCAGTTCTTC. Amino acid sequence: CASSLARGNEQFF.

This clone was recorded once. The chain couples TRBV18 to TRBJ1-2; D might be TRBD1 (6 bases). CDR1 and CDR2 (germline): KGHSH, LQKENI. V lost 0 bases, J lost 4 bases, and 12 bases lay in between. This CDR3 spans 15 amino acids. CDR3 DNA sequence: TGTGCCAGCTCACCACCCAGGGGACGGGCCTATGGCTACACCTTC. It codes for CASSPPRGRAYGYTF.

This clone was recorded a few times. This chain connects TRBV7-8 to TRBJ1-5, with D uncertain. The V and J ends lost 2 bases and 7 bases respectively, with 15 bases between them. CDR1 is SGHVS and CDR2 is FQNEAQ in the germline V gene. CDR3 length: 15 amino acids. The CDR3 loop is CASSLFQGPSQPQHF. The CDR3 DNA follows: TGTGCCAGCAGCTTATTCCAAGGACCTTCCCAGCCCCAGCATTTT.

This chain links TRBV29-1 with TRBJ2-1; no firm D call. The CDR3 loop spans 11 amino acids. Trimming shortened V by 8 bases and J by 4 bases, and 9 bases separated the two germline ends. CDR1 is SQVTM and CDR2 is ANQGSEA in the germline V gene. The CDR3 sequence is CSPRTYNEQFF. In nucleotides, the CDR3 is TGCAGCCCGCGGACGTACAATGAGCAGTTCTTC.